This T cell receptor beta chain was sequenced during a study of T cell repertoires in cytomegalovirus infection. The overall study: It can be stated that public TCR beta signatures indicated CMV infection as well as a matching HLA type.

TCRdb passed the reads through MiXCR, listing each CDR3 protein once. The table has about 150,000 distinct CDR3 sequences, less than 25% seen once; the top ten hold roughly 9.8%. The table lists this clonotype with a few counts. Its antigen remains unidentified. Study-level points and caveats: CMV-specific HLA-C-restricted TCR beta clonotypes dominated the ex vivo response. CMV carriers having the relevant HLA were flagged by cumulative public TCR beta family frequency.

This clonotype was obtained from a human donor in good health (CMV status not recorded). Some clones in this sample may be carry-over from other donors' samples. Sample: PBMCs.

The CDR3, as DNA: TGTGCCAGCAGTCGACTAGCGGGGTCCTACGAGCAGTACTTC. Amino acid sequence: CASSRLAGSYEQYF. The chain recombines TRBV6-2 or TRBV6-3 with TRBJ2-7, with 11 bases that match TRBD2. The V and J ends lost 5 bases and 1 base, in that order; junction bases with no gene match: 1. This CDR3 contains 14 residues. The germline gives CDR1 MNHEY, CDR2 SVGEGT.